Each of the 10 T cell receptor beta chains below was sequenced from the same sample in a study of T-cell reconstitution after alpha-beta-depleted transplantation in children. During its preparation, the TCRbeta library received unique molecular identifiers. TCRdb recomputed calls from the PCR reads with MiXCR, one row per CDR3 protein. The table records about 120,000 distinct CDR3 sequences, around a tenth of them present only once. This specimen consisted of PBMCs from the stem cell graft donor, obtained from the stem cell graft. The receptors were sampled from a human donor who donated a stem cell graft to a child with acute lymphoblastic leukemia.

In regard to this clonotype: This may be a read error: a much more frequent sequence differs by one nucleotide. The chain joins TRBV20-1 to TRBJ2-5, with a weak D call TRBD1 (5 bases). Trimming took off 5 bases at V and 1 base at J, with 17 bases between the two ends. The CDR3 extends over 15 amino acids. The V gene's germline CDR1 is DFQATT and CDR2 SNEGSKA (reference sequence). The CDR3 DNA reads TGCAGTGCTGATAGCCGGGCAAGGGGCCAAGAGACCCAGTACTTC. Translated: CSADSRARGQETQYF.

Turning to this clonotype: The junction does not match germline at one end; this may be a read error. This sequence joins TRBV3-1 and TRBJ2-2; D may be TRBD2 (6 bases). Germline-derived CDR1 and CDR2 are LGHDT and YNNKEL (reference sequence). The CDR3 runs to 15 residues. The CDR3 DNA sequence: TGTGCCAGCAGCGGACTACCGGAAAACACCGGGGAGCTGTTTTTC. Protein: CASSGLPENTGELFF.

This clonotype was seen repeatedly, ten times or more. The chain carries TRBV18 and TRBJ2-7; D is tentatively TRBD1 or TRBD2 (5 bases each). Germline CDR1 KGHSH, CDR2 LQKENI. V dropped 4 bases and J dropped 2 bases, with 18 bases sitting between them. The CDR3 has 16 residues. The CDR3 sequence: CASSRTGPGTAYEQYF. In nucleotides, the CDR3 is TGTGCCAGCTCACGTACGGGCCCAGGGACCGCCTACGAGCAGTACTTC.

The chain recombines TRBV7-6 with TRBJ1-1, with D perhaps matching TRBD1 (6 bases). This CDR3 has 14 amino acids. CDR1 SGHVS and CDR2 FNYEAQ come from the germline V gene. V lost 8 bases and J 4 bases, leaving 17 bases between the germline ends. The chain's CDR3 is CASAEGGRGTEAFF. The CDR3 bases are TGTGCCAGCGCGGAGGGGGGTAGGGGCACTGAAGCTTTCTTT. The entire variable domain, with the rest obtained from reference TRBV7-6 and TRBJ1-1, is as follows: GAGVSQSPRYKVTKRGQDVALRCDPISGHVSLYWYRQALGQGPEFLTYFNYEAQQDKSGLPNDRFSAERPEGSISTLTIQRTEQRDSAMYRCASAEGGRGTEAFFGQGTRLTVV.

This clonotype was counted ten times or more. This chain joins TRBV28 and TRBJ2-3, with 8 bases lining up with TRBD2. The V gene end was trimmed by 3 bases and the J gene end by 3 bases; junction bases not matched to a gene: 5. The CDR3 sequence is 15 residues long. CDR1 is MDHEN, CDR2 SYDVKM, per germline. Here the CDR3 DNA reads TGTGCCAGCAGTTTGAGCGGGAGCCGTACAGATACGCAGTATTTT. Amino acid sequence: CASSLSGSRTDTQYF.

The chain carries TRBV28 and TRBJ1-1; D unresolved. V lost 3 bases and J lost 0, with 5 bases in between. Germline loops: CDR1 MDHEN, CDR2 SYDVKM. This CDR3 region has 13 residues. DNA of the CDR3: TGTGCCAGCAGTTTTCGAGTGAACACTGAAGCTTTCTTT. Residues: CASSFRVNTEAFF.

There are many counts of this clonotype. The chain joins TRBV7-2 to TRBJ2-1; possible D gene TRBD1, 6 bases. V lost 5 bases and J 7 bases, leaving 15 bases between the germline ends. There are 14 residues in the CDR3. CDR1 and CDR2 (germline): SGHTA, FQGNSA. The CDR3 spells CASSPDRTANEQFF. CDR3 DNA: TGTGCCAGCAGCCCAGACCGGACAGCGAATGAGCAGTTCTTC.

This clonotype appeared many times. The rearrangement uses TRBV9 and TRBJ1-2; tentatively, D is TRBD1 (5 bases). CDR3 size: 15 residues. The germline V and J ends were trimmed by 2 bases and 2 bases, with 13 bases remaining between them. Germline values: CDR1 SGDLS, CDR2 YYNGEE. The CDR3 here is CASSVGPGGNYGYTF. The CDR3 DNA reads as TGTGCCAGCAGCGTCGGTCCGGGGGGGAACTATGGCTACACCTTC.

This clonotype came up once. This chain links TRBV5-5 with TRBJ2-3, with 8 bases fitting TRBD2. Trimming at V came to 1 base and at J to 5 bases, leaving 6 bases not matched to a gene. CDR3 length: 15 residues. Germline V lookup: CDR1 SGHKS, CDR2 YYEKEE (reference sequence). The CDR3 here is CASSLPGGAGDTQYF. The CDR3, as DNA: TGTGCCAGCAGCTTGCCCGGGGGGGCCGGAGATACGCAGTATTTT.

This clonotype appeared many times. This may arise from a read error, as a much more abundant clone is one base away. The chain uses TRBV5-1 and TRBJ1-1, with D uncertain. The CDR3 length is 14 residues. From germline, CDR1 is SGHRS and CDR2 YFSETQ. CDR3 sequence reads: CASSNVGLNTKAFF. The CDR3 DNA follows: TGCGCCAGCAGTAACGTGGGGTTGAACACTAAAGCTTTCTTT.